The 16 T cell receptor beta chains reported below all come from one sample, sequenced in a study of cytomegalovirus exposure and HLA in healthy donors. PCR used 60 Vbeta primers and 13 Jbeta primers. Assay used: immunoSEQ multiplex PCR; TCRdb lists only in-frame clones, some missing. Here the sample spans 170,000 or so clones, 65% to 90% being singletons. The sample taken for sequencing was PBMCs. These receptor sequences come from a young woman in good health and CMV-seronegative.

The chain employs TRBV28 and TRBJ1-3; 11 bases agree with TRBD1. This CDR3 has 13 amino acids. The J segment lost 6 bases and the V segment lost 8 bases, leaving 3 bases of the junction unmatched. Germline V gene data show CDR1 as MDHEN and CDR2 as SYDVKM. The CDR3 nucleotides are TGTGCCAGCTCGGGACAGGGGGTAAACACCATATATTTT. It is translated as CASSGQGVNTIYF.

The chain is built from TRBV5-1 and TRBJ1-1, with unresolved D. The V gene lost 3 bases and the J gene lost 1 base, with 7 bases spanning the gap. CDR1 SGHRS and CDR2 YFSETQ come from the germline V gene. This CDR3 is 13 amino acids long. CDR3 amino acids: CASSYGENTEAFF. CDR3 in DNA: TGCGCCAGCAGCTACGGGGAGAACACTGAAGCTTTCTTT.

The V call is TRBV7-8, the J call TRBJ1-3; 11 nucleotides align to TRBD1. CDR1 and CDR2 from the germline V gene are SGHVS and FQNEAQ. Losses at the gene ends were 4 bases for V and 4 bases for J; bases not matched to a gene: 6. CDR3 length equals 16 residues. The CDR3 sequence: CASSSGTGGIGNTIYF. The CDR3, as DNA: TGTGCCAGCAGCTCCGGGACAGGGGGAATAGGAAACACCATATATTTT.

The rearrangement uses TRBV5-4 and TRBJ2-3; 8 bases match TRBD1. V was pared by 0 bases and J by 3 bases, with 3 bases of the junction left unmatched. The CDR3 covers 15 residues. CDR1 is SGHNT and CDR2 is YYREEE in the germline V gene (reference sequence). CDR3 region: CASSLEDRATDTQYF. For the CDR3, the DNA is TGTGCCAGCAGCTTGGAGGACAGGGCTACAGATACGCAGTATTTT. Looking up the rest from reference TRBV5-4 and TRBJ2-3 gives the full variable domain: ETGVTQSPTHLIKTRGQQVTLRCSSQSGHNTVSWYQQALGQGPQFIFQYYREEENGRGNFPPRFSGLQFPNYSSELNVNALELDDSALYLCASSLEDRATDTQYFGPGTRLTVL.

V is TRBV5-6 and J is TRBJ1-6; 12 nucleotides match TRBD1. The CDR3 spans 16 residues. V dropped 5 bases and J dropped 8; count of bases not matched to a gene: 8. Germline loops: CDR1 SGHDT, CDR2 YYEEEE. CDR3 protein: CASSRDRGHADSPLHF. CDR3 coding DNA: TGTGCCAGCAGTCGGGACAGGGGGCATGCGGATTCACCCCTCCACTTT.

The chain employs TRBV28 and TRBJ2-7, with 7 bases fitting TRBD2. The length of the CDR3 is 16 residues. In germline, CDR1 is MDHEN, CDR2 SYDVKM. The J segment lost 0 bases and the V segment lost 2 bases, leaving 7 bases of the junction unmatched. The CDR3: CASSLASSGTSYEQYF. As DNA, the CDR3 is TGTGCCAGCAGTTTAGCATCTAGCGGAACCTCCTACGAGCAGTACTTC.

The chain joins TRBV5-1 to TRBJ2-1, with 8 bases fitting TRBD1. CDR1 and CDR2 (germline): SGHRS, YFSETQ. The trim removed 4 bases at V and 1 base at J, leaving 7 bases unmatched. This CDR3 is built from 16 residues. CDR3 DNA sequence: TGCGCCAGCAGCCCGAGGACAGGGATATCCTACAATGAGCAGTTCTTC. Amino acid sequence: CASSPRTGISYNEQFF.

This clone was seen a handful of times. CDR3 sequence reads: CASNPGQNTGELFF. Here the CDR3 DNA reads TGTGCCAGCAACCCGGGACAAAACACCGGGGAGCTGTTTTTT. The gene calls are TRBV6-5 and TRBJ2-2, with D possibly matching TRBD1 (6 bases). CDR1 is MNHEY and CDR2 is SVGAGI in the germline V gene. V lost 7 bases, J lost 2 bases, and 11 bases lay in between. CDR3 length: 14 residues.

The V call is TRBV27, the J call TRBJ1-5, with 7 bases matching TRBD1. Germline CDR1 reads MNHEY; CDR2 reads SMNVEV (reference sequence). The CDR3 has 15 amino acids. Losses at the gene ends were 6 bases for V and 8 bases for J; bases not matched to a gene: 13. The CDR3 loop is CASSPRETGTKPQHF. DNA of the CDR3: TGTGCCAGCAGCCCCAGGGAGACAGGGACAAAGCCCCAGCATTTT.

The CDR3 coding sequence is TGTGCCAGCAACAGCGGACAGGGGGCAGATACGCAGTATTTT. Its translation is CASNSGQGADTQYF. The chain employs TRBV4-2 and TRBJ2-3, with 10 nucleotides matching TRBD1. Germline CDR1 and CDR2: LGHNA and YNFKEQ. V lost 7 bases to trimming and J lost 4 bases; unmatched junction nucleotides: 5. This CDR3 has 14 residues.

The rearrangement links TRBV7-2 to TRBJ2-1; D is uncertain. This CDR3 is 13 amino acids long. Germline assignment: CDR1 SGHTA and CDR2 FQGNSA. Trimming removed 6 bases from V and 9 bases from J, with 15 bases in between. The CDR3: CASRYPNGGEQFF. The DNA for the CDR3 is TGTGCCAGCAGATATCCCAATGGCGGTGAGCAGTTCTTC.

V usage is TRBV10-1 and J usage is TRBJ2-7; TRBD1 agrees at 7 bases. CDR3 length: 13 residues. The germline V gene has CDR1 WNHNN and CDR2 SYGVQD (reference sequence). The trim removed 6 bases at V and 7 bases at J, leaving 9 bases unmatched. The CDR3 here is CASRPGQVGEQYF. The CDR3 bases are TGCGCCAGCAGACCCGGACAGGTCGGGGAGCAGTACTTC.

In DNA form, the CDR3 reads TGTGCCAGCGCAGCAGGGGTCTCCTACAATGAGCAGTTCTTC. Translating it yields CASAAGVSYNEQFF. The chain carries TRBV27 and TRBJ2-1; perhaps TRBD1 as D (6 bases). The CDR3 is 14 residues long. V was clipped by 8 bases and J by 0 bases, with 11 bases between them. Germline V gene sequence: CDR1 MNHEY, CDR2 SMNVEV (reference sequence).

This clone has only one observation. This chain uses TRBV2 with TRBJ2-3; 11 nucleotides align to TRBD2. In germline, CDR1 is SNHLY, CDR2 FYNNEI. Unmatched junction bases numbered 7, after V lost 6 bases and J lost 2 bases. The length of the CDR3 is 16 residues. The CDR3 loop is CASRLTSGAYTDTQYF. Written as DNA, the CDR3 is TGTGCCAGCAGATTGACTAGCGGGGCATACACAGATACGCAGTATTTT.

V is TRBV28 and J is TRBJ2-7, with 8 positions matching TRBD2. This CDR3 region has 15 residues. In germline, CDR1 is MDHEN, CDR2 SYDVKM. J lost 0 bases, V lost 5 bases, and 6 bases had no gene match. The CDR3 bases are TGTGCCAGCAGTGTTAGCGGGGTCATCTCCTACGAGCAGTACTTC. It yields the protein CASSVSGVISYEQYF. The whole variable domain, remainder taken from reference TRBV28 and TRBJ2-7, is DVKVTQSSRYLVKRTGEKVFLECVQDMDHENMFWYRQDPGLGLRLIYFSYDVKMKEKGDIPEGYSVSREKKERFSLILESASTNQTSMYLCASSVSGVISYEQYFGPGTRLTVT.

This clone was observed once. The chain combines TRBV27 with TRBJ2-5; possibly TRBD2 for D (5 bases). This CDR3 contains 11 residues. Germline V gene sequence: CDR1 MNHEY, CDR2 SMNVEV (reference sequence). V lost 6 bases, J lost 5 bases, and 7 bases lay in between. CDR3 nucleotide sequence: TGTGCCAGCAGCCGAGGGGAGACCCAGTACTTC. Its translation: CASSRGETQYF.